The source of this TCR beta chain is a study of blood T cell repertoires in COVID-19. Study-level information: Samples representing acute and convalescent COVID-19 were sourced from the United States, Italy and Spain.

In the authors' methods: For nucleated cells, counts were estimated from reference gene primer amplification. TCRdb's copy holds only in-frame clones and misses some; the assay was immunoSEQ multiplex PCR. The DNA was the basis for D and trimming; V, J and clone size are from that table. The data show around 140,000 clones, 75% to 85% seen once. Germline V gene lookup returns CDR1 SGDLS and CDR2 YYNGEE. The CDR3 covers 16 residues. With V trimmed by 4 bases and J by 5 bases, 11 bases remained unmatched. This TCR was recovered from a man in his sixties with active or convalescent COVID-19. The chain joins TRBV9 to TRBJ2-1; TRBD2 agrees at 8 bases. The source material was peripheral blood. The CDR3 region is CASSPTFTSGHNEQFF. The CDR3 nucleotides read TGTGCCAGCAGCCCTACGTTTACTAGCGGTCACAATGAGCAGTTCTTC.